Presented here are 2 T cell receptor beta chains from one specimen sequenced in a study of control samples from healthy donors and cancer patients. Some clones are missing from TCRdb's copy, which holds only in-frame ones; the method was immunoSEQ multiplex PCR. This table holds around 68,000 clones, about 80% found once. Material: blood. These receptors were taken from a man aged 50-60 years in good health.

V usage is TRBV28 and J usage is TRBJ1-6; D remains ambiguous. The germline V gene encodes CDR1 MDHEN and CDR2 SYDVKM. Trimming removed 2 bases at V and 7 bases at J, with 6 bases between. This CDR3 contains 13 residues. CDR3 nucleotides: TGTGCCAGCAGTTTACAGGACAATTCACCCCTCCACTTT. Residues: CASSLQDNSPLHF.

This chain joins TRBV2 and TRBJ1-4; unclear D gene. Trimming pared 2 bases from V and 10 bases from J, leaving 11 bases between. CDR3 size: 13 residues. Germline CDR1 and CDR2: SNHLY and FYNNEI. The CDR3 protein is CASSESVGGKLFF. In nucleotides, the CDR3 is TGTGCCAGCAGTGAATCGGTGGGAGGAAAACTGTTTTTT.